There are many counts of the clone carrying this T cell receptor (beta chain). What it binds is not known. Unmatched junction bases numbered 8, after V lost 7 bases and J lost 0 bases. The CDR3 contains 15 residues. Germline lookup yields CDR1 DFQATT and CDR2 SNEGSKA (reference sequence). A second PCR, run for about 7 to 11 cycles, used a sample-barcoded 5' primer plus a J-beta primer mix. CDR3-containing paired-end reads numbering at least 2.5 million came from each sample. TCRdb re-analysed the 5' RACE reads in MiXCR, keeping a single row per CDR3 protein. The sample yields 650,000 to 700,000 distinct CDR3 sequences, 40% to 65% seen once. This sample stems from a study of blood T cells in healthy people across ages. Study-level points and caveats: Using unsorted PBMCs precluded a conclusive naive versus antigen-experienced comparison. TCR beta diversity was tightly associated with the proportion of naive T cells. The donors' CMV status was not determined, possibly confounding changes in expanded clonotypes.

The gene calls are TRBV20-1 and TRBJ2-4, with TRBD1 matching over 8 bases. Source material: blood. The source is a woman of 80 years or more in good health. The chain's CDR3 is CSGMTGAIAKNIQYF. The CDR3 bases are TGCAGTGGAATGACAGGGGCGATAGCCAAAAACATTCAGTACTTC.